The source of this TCR beta chain is a study of cytomegalovirus exposure and HLA in healthy donors. Whole-study findings and limits: In the approximately 120 validation repertoires, a later analysis found that first-cohort TCR clusters tended to co-occur. Reported results showed that the classifier diagnosed cytomegalovirus status with high specificity and sensitivity. Overall, approximately 150 TCR beta chains were annotated as cytomegalovirus-associated.

Concerning this clone: Antigen: not known.

CDR1 and CDR2 (germline): SGHNT, YYREEE (reference sequence). With 0 bases clipped from V and 5 bases from J, the junction kept 6 bases outside the gene matches. CDR3 length: 16 residues. Generated by immunoSEQ multiplex PCR, the TCRdb table keeps only in-frame clones and is missing some. Of some 65,000 clones listed, approximately 96% are singletons. The chain recombines TRBV5-4 with TRBJ2-2, with 8 bases fitting TRBD1. The sample comprised PBMCs. This sequence was found in a man between 18 and 35 years old in good health and CMV-seronegative. The CDR3 DNA sequence: TGTGCCAGCAGCTTGGGCGGGACAGGTTATACCGGGGAGCTGTTTTTT. Its protein product is CASSLGGTGYTGELFF.